This T cell receptor (beta chain) was retrieved from a study of blood T cell repertoires in COVID-19 (dated by TCRdb to between 2020 and 2021). Some background on the complete study: The collaborator samples originated in the United States, Italy and Spain and spanned the acute and convalescent phases of COVID-19. The samples were drawn from the first 160 participants of the ongoing ImmuneRACE study and from 950 to 1,500 subjects provided by 6 global collaborators. Where available, HLA class I and class II types were taken from metadata supplied by the sample provider and were not determined by assay-based typing. A freely available public database, intended as a resource for researchers studying the immune response to SARS-CoV-2, is where the repertoires were released. Nearly every sample came with metadata listing a de-identified subject ID, COVID-19 status, age in years and sex. The dataset comprised deeply sampled blood TCRbeta repertoires from subjects exposed to, actively infected with, or recovered from COVID-19. The material from the prospective study consisted of cDNA or gDNA derived from T cells, B-cell-depleted T cells, or PBMCs. Beyond this particular receptor, the publication reports: How much clinical and demographic metadata was included differed by source and by participant, and the metadata was provided uncurated.

Taken from the germline V gene, the CDR1 and CDR2 loops are SGHVS and FQNEAQ. V lost 1 base and J lost 8 bases; the stretch between them is 15 bases long. Measured from the cysteine to the phenylalanine, the CDR3 is 15 residues long. The retained sequence is limited to the CDR3, 45 bases, with the frame set at the first base. The collaborating institutions used their own protocols to collect whole blood in K2EDTA tubes. For TCRbeta analysis, collaborator samples were shipped as frozen whole blood, as isolated PBMCs, or as DNA extracted from either sample type. TCRbeta CDR3 regions were amplified from genomic DNA using the immunoSEQ Assay, a bias-controlled multiplex PCR. Per the source publication's procedure: The number of nucleated cells in each sample was estimated from the amplification of reference gene primers within the assay. To quantify the absolute abundance of each unique TCRbeta CDR3 rearrangement, sequence reads were collapsed and filtered. For each sample, productive Simpson clonality was calculated by taking the square root of Simpson's diversity index across productive rearrangements. In TCRdb, the immuneACCESS table is reduced to in-frame sequences with V and J assigned. These tables do not hold every clone; where another copy was compared, an unresolved V gene accounts for under half, and the others remain unexplained. V and J calls and clone size follow that table, whereas D and trimming were derived from the DNA. The sample yields about 280,000 clones; around 90% were counted once. 2% to 2.5% of the sample is held by the ten biggest clonotypes.

Of note for this clone: The antigen this receptor binds is unknown. No much larger clone exists at a distance of one base, and base qualities are not known.

The sequence is built from TRBV7-8 and TRBJ1-3; the best D guess is TRBD1, with 5 bases matching. Material for sequencing was peripheral blood. This clonotype originated in a man aged 50 to 59 with acute or convalescent COVID-19. The CDR3 region has the sequence CASSLVGGEWDTIYF. The DNA sequence is given as TGTGCCAGCAGCTTAGTTGGGGGGGAGTGGGACACCATATATTTT.